This entry concerns a single TCR beta chain. It has no known antigen specificity. The data derive from a study of CXCR3-negative and CXCR3-positive naive CD8 T cells (dated 2019 in TCRdb). Regarding the study in general: In total, 130 million to 150 million TRB reads were obtained, or roughly 1.5 +/- 0.3 million reads per library. Diversity and physicochemical repertoire analyses were performed on about a dozen donors pooled from two independent experiments. TRBV-TRBJ cluster analysis included naive subsets from several donors and memory cells from 3 donors.

Each CD8+ T cell subset was flow-sorted in triplicate, with roughly 310,000 cells per subset placed directly into RLT lysis buffer. Using standard density gradient centrifugation, peripheral blood mononuclear cells were isolated from buffy coats. Total RNA was extracted from sorted cells with an RNeasy Mini Kit. What the authors observed across the whole study: Because surface CD5, which has been linked to self-reactivity in mice, was comparable between naive subsets, TCR interaction strength was also inferred from TRB CDR3 physicochemical properties. Comparably high repertoire diversity was found in both naive subsets, whereas much lower repertoire diversity was found in memory CD8+ T cells. CXCR3 expression partially decreased after cryopreservation, so most assays used freshly isolated PBMCs. Naive CXCR3-negative and CXCR3-positive cells from the same donor showed similar TRBV-TRBJ usage, whereas memory cells showed distinct patterns.

Sequencing relied on a NextSeq 550. The Human TCR Profiling Kit (MiLaboratory) was used to make UMI-labeled 5' RACE TRB cDNA libraries. cDNA synthesis used the entire amount of extracted RNA, and PCR amplification then used the entire amount of cDNA produced. The libraries were made side by side, with each library going through the same number of PCR cycles. The authors' pipeline ran thus. With a requirement of at least two reads per UMI, MIGEC and MiXCR extracted about 50,000 +/- 10,000 unique UMI-labeled TRB cDNA molecules per library. On average, each library contained about 40,000 +/- 10,000 functional in-frame TRB CDR3 nucleotide clonotypes without stop codons. After downsampling to 5000 UMI-labeled TRB molecules per sample, diversity metrics, including normalized Shannon-Wiener and Chao1, were computed in VDJtools. Clonotype-size-weighted physicochemical properties of the central five CDR3 residues (interaction energy, strength, volume and Kidera factor 4) were computed in VDJtools. Through TCRdb reprocessing, the reads give one entry per CDR3 protein sequence; DNA is omitted. The V and J calls and clone size are TCRdb's, not the authors'. This sample's clone table shows about 38,000 distinct CDR3 sequences. The top ten clonotypes cover around 13% of the sample.

The CDR3 has 14 amino acids, counting the end cysteine and phenylalanine. No DNA sequence is on record. What was sequenced was memory CD8+ T cells from blood. What the cell subset or site label conveys for this sample: conventional CD8+ memory T cells (TMEM), sorted as controls. This chain is built from TRBV12-3 or TRBV12-4 and TRBJ2-2; the TCRdb D gene call, TRBD2, has no DNA to confirm it. The source of this sequence is a human donor in good health. Some clones in this sample may be carry-over from other donors' samples. For the CDR3, the sequence is CASSLGVNTGELFF.